One sample yielded the 10 T cell receptor beta chains listed below, sequenced in a study of OX40 agonist ivuxolimab in advanced cancers. Sequencing was performed with immunoSEQ multiplex PCR; in TCRdb, only in-frame clones are kept and a portion is missing. The sample lists 72,000 or so clones; around 80% were seen once. The sequencing here drew on CD4+ or CD8+ T cells sorted from blood, taken in a trial of the OX40 agonist ivuxolimab. All receptors derive from an adult with an advanced solid tumor such as melanoma, head and neck, liver or kidney cancer.

This rearrangement joins TRBV10-3 to TRBJ2-5, with D possibly matching TRBD2 (5 bases). The CDR3 extends over 14 amino acids. CDR1 is ENHRY and CDR2 is SYGVKD in the germline V gene. Deletions cut 4 bases from V and 1 base from J, with 10 bases between. Written as DNA, the CDR3 is TGTGCCATCAGTGGGGCTAGCCTCCAAGAGACCCAGTACTTC. It specifies CAISGASLQETQYF.

This sequence joins TRBV10-2 and TRBJ1-1, with TRBD1 matching over 11 bases. The J segment lost 4 bases and the V segment lost 0 bases, leaving 4 bases of the junction unmatched. In germline, CDR1 is WSHSY, CDR2 SAAADI. This CDR3 has 16 residues. Here the CDR3 DNA reads TGCGCCAGCAGTGAGTCAAGGACAGGGGGCCTCACTGAAGCTTTCTTT. Residues: CASSESRTGGLTEAFF.

The CDR3 sequence is CASRRGIATEAFF. CDR3 DNA sequence: TGTGCCAGCAGAAGGGGGATCGCCACTGAAGCTTTCTTT. V and J are TRBV6-5 and TRBJ1-1; D possibly corresponds to TRBD1 (6 bases). Trimming removed 6 bases at V and 4 bases at J, with 12 bases between. This CDR3 has 13 amino acids. Per the germline V gene, CDR1 is MNHEY and CDR2 is SVGAGI.

There are a few counts of this clone. This chain links TRBV15 with TRBJ2-2; D uncertain. Germline loops: CDR1 LNHNV, CDR2 YYDKDF (reference sequence). V lost 8 bases and J lost 6, with 4 bases in between. CDR3 length: 10 amino acids. CDR3 sequence (DNA): TGTGCCACCGGGGCCGGGGAGCTGTTTTTT. Translating gives CATGAGELFF. The whole variable domain, filled in from reference TRBV15 and TRBJ2-2, reads DAMVIQNPRYQVTQFGKPVTLSCSQTLNHNVMYWYQQKSSQAPKLLFHYYDKDFNNEADTPDNFQSRRPNTSFCFLDIRSPGLGDTAMYLCATGAGELFFGEGSRLTVL.

This clone was seen a few times. The CDR3 DNA is TGCGCCAGCAGCCCCGGGACAGGGACAATGAACACTGAAGCTTTCTTT. Its translation is CASSPGTGTMNTEAFF. The chain carries TRBV5-1 and TRBJ1-1, with TRBD1 matching 9 bases. The junction had 7 bases not matched to a gene; V was cut back by 4 bases and J by 0 bases. The CDR3 is 16 amino acids. Germline V CDR1 and CDR2: SGHRS, YFSETQ.

This chain connects TRBV5-1 to TRBJ1-4; D ambiguous. Germline V gene sequence: CDR1 SGHRS, CDR2 YFSETQ. With 4 bases removed from V and 2 bases from J, the gap between germline ends came to 9 bases. There are 14 residues in the CDR3. The CDR3 DNA reads as TGCGCCAGCAGCCCCTCTAGGACTAATGAAAAACTGTTTTTT. It codes for CASSPSRTNEKLFF.

The V gene is TRBV10-2, the J gene TRBJ1-2; tentative D call: TRBD1 (6 bases). With 2 bases removed from V and 7 bases from J, the gap between germline ends came to 11 bases. The CDR3 length is 13 residues. CDR1 and CDR2 from the germline V gene are WSHSY and SAAADI. The CDR3 sequence is CASSEGGVGGYTF. The DNA of the CDR3 is TGCGCCAGCAGTGAGGGGGGCGTGGGTGGCTACACCTTC.

This clone was recorded once. The gene calls are TRBV7-2 and TRBJ2-5; D is perhaps TRBD1 (5 bases). V lost 3 bases to trimming and J lost 5 bases, with 19 bases between them. CDR1 is SGHTA, CDR2 FQGNSA, per germline. CDR3 length: 16 amino acids. The CDR3 loop is CASSFGSGFSPETQYF. The CDR3, as DNA: TGTGCCAGCAGCTTCGGGTCAGGGTTTAGCCCCGAGACCCAGTACTTC.

About this clone itself: Different DNA sequences within this sample yield the same CDR3. This sequence joins TRBV5-1 and TRBJ2-7; 10 nucleotides line up with TRBD2. This CDR3 is 14 amino acids long. V lost 2 bases and J lost 4; bases outside the gene matches: 3. Germline V lookup: CDR1 SGHRS, CDR2 YFSETQ. CDR3 nucleotides: TGCGCCAGCAGCTTACCTAGCGGGGGTTACGAGCAGTACTTC. This translates into CASSLPSGGYEQYF.

This chain links TRBV4-2 with TRBJ2-3, with 10 bases fitting TRBD2. The CDR3 has 17 amino acids. V was clipped by 0 bases and J by 6 bases; unmatched bases: 9. Germline lookup yields CDR1 LGHNA and CDR2 YNFKEQ. The CDR3 is CASSQDRTSGAPDTQYF. The CDR3, as DNA: TGTGCCAGCAGCCAAGATCGAACTAGCGGGGCCCCGGATACGCAGTATTTT.